The source of this TCR beta chain is a study of CD8 T cells in ankylosing spondylitis (dated by TCRdb to the late 2010s). About the investigation overall: T cell receptor beta repertoires were profiled in healthy donors and ankylosing spondylitis patients so that disease-linked TCR variants could be found. Samples of peripheral blood were taken, and for ankylosing spondylitis patients, synovial fluid was collected as well. In total, the full study cohort was made up of roughly 100 healthy donors and roughly 27 ankylosing spondylitis patients. Study-level results and caveats: The disease-linked clones were reported to be significantly enriched in matched synovial fluid samples from ankylosing spondylitis patients. Some TCR beta motif variants had previously been reported in synovial fluid and blood of reactive arthritis patients, which suggested common disease-initiation mechanisms. In peripheral blood, the disease-linked clones were found at relatively low frequencies and had a CD8+ phenotype. Blood from ankylosing spondylitis patients appeared to be characterized by a TCR beta motif made up of several highly homologous amino acid variants.

This clonotype was counted between two and nine times. Which antigen it targets is not known. No base quality information exists; no much larger clone differs at one position. Sequenced using an Illumina HiSeq 2500. Quantitative 5'-RACE with molecular barcodes was the method used to prepare the TCR beta libraries. As for the authors' bioinformatics: A new computational method based on a probabilistic model of VDJ rearrangement was used to identify disease-linked TCR variants. TCRdb reworked the public reads: Q25 trimming with fastp, MiXCR clone assembly, productive beta chains retained. CDR3 protein sequences are deduplicated, and each keeps its most common genes and DNA. TCRdb assigned the V and J calls; the authors' analysis was not used. Counted in this sample were approximately 180,000 distinct CDR3 sequences; around a sixth of them appeared once. The ten largest clones take up about 4.3% of the sample.

Sequencing input: blood, either unsorted or a sorted T cell fraction (not recorded which). The clonotype comes from a male donor aged 10-29 years with ankylosing spondylitis or in good health (not recorded which). Donor details come from another sample of the same person, matched by shared clones.

The DNA sequence is as follows: TGCAGTGCGGAGGACAGGAGCTCCTACAATGAGCAGTTCTTC. Its translation is CSAEDRSSYNEQFF. The V and J genes are TRBV20-1 and TRBJ2-1; 7 of the junction bases match TRBD1. CDR1 DFQATT and CDR2 SNEGSKA are derived from the germline V gene (reference sequence). From V the trimming removes 6 bases and from J it removes 0 bases, while the gene matches leave 5 bases of the junction unaccounted for. From the cysteine through the phenylalanine, the CDR3 covers 14 amino acids. The CDR3 DNA has 42 bases and is translated from base 1.